Included here is one TCR beta chain sequence, with context. Germline CDR1 and CDR2: MNHEY and SMNVEV (reference sequence). This CDR3 contains 19 residues. Deletions cut 2 bases from V and 0 bases from J, with 22 bases between. Both 60 Vbeta primers and 13 Jbeta primers went into the PCR. The repertoire was sequenced with immunoSEQ multiplex PCR; TCRdb's copy has only in-frame clones and lacks some. The sample totals roughly 220,000 clones. This specimen comes from a study of cytomegalovirus exposure and HLA in healthy donors. The rearrangement links TRBV27 to TRBJ1-1; D unresolved. This receptor was identified in a girl aged 2 to 10 in good health and CMV-seropositive. The sample comprised PBMCs. CDR3 nucleotides: TGTGCCAGCAGTTTAACTCCGCAGGAGGCGGGTGTTATGAACACTGAAGCTTTCTTT. Translating it yields CASSLTPQEAGVMNTEAFF.